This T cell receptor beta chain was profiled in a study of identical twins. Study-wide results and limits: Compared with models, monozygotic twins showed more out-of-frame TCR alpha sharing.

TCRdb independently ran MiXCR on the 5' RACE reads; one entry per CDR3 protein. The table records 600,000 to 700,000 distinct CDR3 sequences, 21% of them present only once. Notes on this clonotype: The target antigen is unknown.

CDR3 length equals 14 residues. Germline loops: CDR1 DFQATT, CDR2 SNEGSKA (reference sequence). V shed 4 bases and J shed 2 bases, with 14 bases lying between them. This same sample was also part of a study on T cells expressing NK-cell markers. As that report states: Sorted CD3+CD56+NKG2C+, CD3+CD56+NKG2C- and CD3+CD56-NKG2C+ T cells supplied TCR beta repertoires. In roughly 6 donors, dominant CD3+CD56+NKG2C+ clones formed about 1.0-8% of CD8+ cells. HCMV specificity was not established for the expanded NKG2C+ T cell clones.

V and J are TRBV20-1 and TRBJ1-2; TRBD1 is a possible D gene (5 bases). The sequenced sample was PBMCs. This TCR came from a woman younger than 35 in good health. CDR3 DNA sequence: TGCAGTGCTAATTATATAAGGGGCAACTATGGCTACACCTTC. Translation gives CSANYIRGNYGYTF.